The sequence of this T cell receptor (beta chain) was determined in a study of T cell repertoires in cytomegalovirus infection. The wider study: Based on public TCR beta signatures, there were indications of CMV infection and of a matching HLA type.

V lost 6 bases and J 5 bases, leaving 10 bases between the germline ends. The CDR3 extends over 12 amino acids. From germline, CDR1 is LGHNT and CDR2 FRNRAP. Study-wide findings and caveats: In two of eight donors, the top clonotype was HLA-C-restricted CMV-specific. CMV carriers having the relevant HLA were flagged by cumulative public TCR beta family frequency.

TCRdb redid the calling of the reads with MiXCR, one entry per CDR3 protein. The sample shows 600,000 to 800,000 distinct CDR3 sequences, roughly a quarter of them seen only once. This clonotype was recorded at least ten times. The antigen is unknown. The chain joins TRBV12-5 to TRBJ1-2; D uncertain. The sequencing sample was made of CD8+ T cells from PBMCs. The source of this sequence is a human donor in good health (CMV status not recorded). Some clones in this sample may be carry-over from other donors' samples. CDR3 in amino acids: CASGIGPYGYTF. CDR3 nucleotides: TGTGCTAGTGGAATCGGGCCTTATGGCTACACCTTC.